The clone carrying this T cell receptor (beta chain) has at least ten counts. The antigen remains unidentified. With 3 bases clipped from V and 4 bases from J, the junction kept 2 bases outside the gene matches. Germline V gives CDR1 LGHNA, CDR2 YNFKEQ. This CDR3 comprises 16 residues. The sample comes from a study of cytomegalovirus exposure and HLA in healthy donors. Notes on the study in general: Common viral pathogens (according to a later analysis) appeared linked to several of the most significant clusters. The study designated about 160 TCR beta chains cytomegalovirus-associated.

The PCR contained 60 Vbeta and 13 Jbeta primers. TCRdb's copy holds only in-frame clones and misses some; the assay was immunoSEQ multiplex PCR. This table has about 140,000 clones, over 75% appearing once. Sequenced input: PBMCs. This TCR came from a woman in her fifties or sixties in good health and CMV-seropositive. The chain combines TRBV4-2 with TRBJ2-1; TRBD2 aligns across 14 bases. The CDR3 spells CASSHGLAGGYNEQFF. CDR3 coding DNA: TGTGCCAGCAGCCACGGACTAGCGGGGGGATACAATGAGCAGTTCTTC.